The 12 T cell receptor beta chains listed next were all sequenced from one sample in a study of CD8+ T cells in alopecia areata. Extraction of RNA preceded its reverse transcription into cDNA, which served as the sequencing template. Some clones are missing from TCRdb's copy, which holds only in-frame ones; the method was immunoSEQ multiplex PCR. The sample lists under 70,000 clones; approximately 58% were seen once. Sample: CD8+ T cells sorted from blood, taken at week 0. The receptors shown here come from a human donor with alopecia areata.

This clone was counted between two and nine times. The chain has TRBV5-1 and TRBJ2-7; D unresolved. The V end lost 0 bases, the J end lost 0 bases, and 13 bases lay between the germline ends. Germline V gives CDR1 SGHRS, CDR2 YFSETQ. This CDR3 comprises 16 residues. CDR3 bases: TGCGCCAGCAGCTTGGGTAGACAACCGAGCTCCTACGAGCAGTACTTC. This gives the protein CASSLGRQPSSYEQYF. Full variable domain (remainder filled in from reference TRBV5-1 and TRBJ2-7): KAGVTQTPRYLIKTRGQQVTLSCSPISGHRSVSWYQQTPGQGLQFLFEYFSETQRNKGNFPGRFSGRQFSNSRSEMNVSTLELGDSALYLCASSLGRQPSSYEQYFGPGTRLTVT.

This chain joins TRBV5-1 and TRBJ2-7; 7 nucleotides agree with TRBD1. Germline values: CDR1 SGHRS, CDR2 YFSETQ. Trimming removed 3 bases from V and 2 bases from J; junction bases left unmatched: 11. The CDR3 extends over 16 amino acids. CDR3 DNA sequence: TGCGCCAGCAGCTCACGGGTGGGGGACAGACCCTACGAGCAGTACTTC. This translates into CASSSRVGDRPYEQYF.

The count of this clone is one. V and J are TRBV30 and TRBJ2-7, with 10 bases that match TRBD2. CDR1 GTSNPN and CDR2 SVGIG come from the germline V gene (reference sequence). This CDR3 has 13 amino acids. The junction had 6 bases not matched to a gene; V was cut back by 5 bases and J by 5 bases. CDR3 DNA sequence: TGTGCCTGGGAGGGACTAGCGAGCAACGAGCAGTACTTC. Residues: CAWEGLASNEQYF.

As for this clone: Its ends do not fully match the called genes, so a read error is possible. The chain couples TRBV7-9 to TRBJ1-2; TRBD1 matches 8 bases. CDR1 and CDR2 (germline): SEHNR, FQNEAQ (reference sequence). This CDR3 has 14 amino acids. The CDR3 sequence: CASSARQGPYDYTF. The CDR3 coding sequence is TGTGCCAGCAGCGCCAGACAGGGGCCCTATGACTACACCTTC.

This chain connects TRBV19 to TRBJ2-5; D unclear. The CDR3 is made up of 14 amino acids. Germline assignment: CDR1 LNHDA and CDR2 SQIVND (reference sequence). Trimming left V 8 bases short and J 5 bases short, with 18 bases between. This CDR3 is CASDVGSGSETQYF. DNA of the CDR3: TGTGCCAGTGACGTAGGATCCGGGTCCGAGACCCAGTACTTC. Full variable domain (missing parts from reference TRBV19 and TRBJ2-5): DGGITQSPKYLFRKEGQNVTLSCEQNLNHDAMYWYRQDPGQGLRLIYYSQIVNDFQKGDIAEGYSVSREKKESFPLTVTSAQKNPTAFYLCASDVGSGSETQYFGPGTRLLVL.

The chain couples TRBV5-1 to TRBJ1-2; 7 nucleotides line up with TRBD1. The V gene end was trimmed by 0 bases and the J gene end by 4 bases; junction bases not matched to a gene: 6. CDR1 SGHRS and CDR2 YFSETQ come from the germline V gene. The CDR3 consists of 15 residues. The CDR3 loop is CASSLGTGWGYGYTF. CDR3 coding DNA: TGCGCCAGCAGCTTGGGGACAGGCTGGGGCTATGGCTACACCTTC.

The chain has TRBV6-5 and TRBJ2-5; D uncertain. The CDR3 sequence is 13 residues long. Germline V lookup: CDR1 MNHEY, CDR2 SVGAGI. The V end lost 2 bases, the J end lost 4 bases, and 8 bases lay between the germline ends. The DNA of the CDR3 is TGTGCCAGCAGTTACCAGGTTGGAGAGACCCAGTACTTC. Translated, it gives CASSYQVGETQYF.

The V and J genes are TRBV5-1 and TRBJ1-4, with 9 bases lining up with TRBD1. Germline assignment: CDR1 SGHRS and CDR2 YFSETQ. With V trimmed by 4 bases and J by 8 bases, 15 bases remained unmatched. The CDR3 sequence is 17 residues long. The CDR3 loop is CASSIRGQGPYGEKLFF. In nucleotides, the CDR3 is TGCGCCAGCAGCATCCGAGGACAGGGGCCTTATGGGGAAAAACTGTTTTTT.

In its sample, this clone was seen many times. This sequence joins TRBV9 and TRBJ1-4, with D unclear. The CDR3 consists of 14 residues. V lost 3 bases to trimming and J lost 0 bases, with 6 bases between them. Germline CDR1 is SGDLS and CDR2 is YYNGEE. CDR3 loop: CASSESATNEKLFF. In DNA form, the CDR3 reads TGTGCCAGCAGCGAAAGTGCAACTAATGAAAAACTGTTTTTT.

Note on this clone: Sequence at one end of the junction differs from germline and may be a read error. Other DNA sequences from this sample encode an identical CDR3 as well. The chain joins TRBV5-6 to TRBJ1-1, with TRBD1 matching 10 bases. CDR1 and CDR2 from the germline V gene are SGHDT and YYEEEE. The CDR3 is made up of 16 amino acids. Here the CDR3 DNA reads TGCGCCAGCAGCCAAGAATTTGGGGACAGGGGTTATGAAGCTTTCTTT. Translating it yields CASSQEFGDRGYEAFF.

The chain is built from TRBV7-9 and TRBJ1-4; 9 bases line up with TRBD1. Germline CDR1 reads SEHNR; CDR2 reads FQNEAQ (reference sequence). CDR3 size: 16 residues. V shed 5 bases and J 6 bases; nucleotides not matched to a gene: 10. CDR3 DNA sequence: TGTGCCAGCAGCCCACCAACCGGGACAGGGCATGAAAAACTGTTTTTT. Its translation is CASSPPTGTGHEKLFF.

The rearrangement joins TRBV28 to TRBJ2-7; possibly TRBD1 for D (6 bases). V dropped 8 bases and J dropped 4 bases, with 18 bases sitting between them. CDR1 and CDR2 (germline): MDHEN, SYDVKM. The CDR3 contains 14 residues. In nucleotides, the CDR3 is TGTGCCAGCGGACAGAACAGGGTCCGGTACGAGCAGTACTTC. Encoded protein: CASGQNRVRYEQYF.